This T cell receptor beta chain was observed in a study of blood T cells in healthy people across ages. Study-level findings and limits: Per-million-T-cell TCR beta diversity fell roughly linearly with age. Unsorted PBMC material precluded a definitive naive versus antigen-experienced comparison. Not knowing donor CMV status may have confounded expanded clonotype changes.

RNA extraction gave at least 5.5 micrograms of total RNA per sample. CDR3 size: 14 residues. The V gene lost 1 base and the J gene lost 2 bases, with 8 bases spanning the gap. Germline assignment: CDR1 MGHRA and CDR2 YSYEKL. This clonotype was counted only a few times. Its antigen is unknown. With a J-beta primer mix and a sample-barcoded 5' primer, a second PCR ran about 7 to 12 cycles. TCRdb passed the 5' RACE reads through MiXCR, listing each CDR3 protein once. The sample includes over a million distinct CDR3 sequences, roughly 43% seen only once; the top ten take around 4%. The TCR sequence derives from a young woman in good health. Sequencing used blood. The chain uses TRBV4-1 and TRBJ1-2; D may be TRBD1 (5 bases). In DNA form, the CDR3 reads TGCGCCAGCAGCCAAGGGGGCATCAACTATGGCTACACCTTC. This translates into CASSQGGINYGYTF.